This T cell receptor beta chain was captured by sequencing in a study of blood T cells in healthy people across ages. General study points: Diversity of TCR beta per million T cells declined in a roughly linear way with age. Diversity of TCR beta correlated strongly with naive T cell percentage.

As concerns this clonotype: Its antigen is as yet unknown.

The second PCR ran roughly 7 to 11 cycles with a sample-barcoded 5' primer and J-beta primers. In TCRdb, the 5' RACE reads were re-called with MiXCR into one record per CDR3 protein. The table records roughly 700,000 distinct CDR3 sequences, 45% to 50% of them present only once. This CDR3 has 13 amino acids. Germline CDR1 SNHLY, CDR2 FYNNEI. Trimming took off 7 bases at V and 11 bases at J, with 20 bases between the two ends. Sequenced sample: blood. The TCR originated in a woman aged 55 to 70 in good health. The chain couples TRBV2 to TRBJ2-5, with D perhaps assigned TRBD1 or TRBD2 (5 bases each). CDR3 nucleotides: TGTGCCAGCAACGTGGGAGAGGCGTGGGGGCAGTACTTC. It codes for CASNVGEAWGQYF.